The source of this T cell receptor beta chain is a study of beta chain features in type 1 diabetes. This clone appeared a few times. Its antigen is still unknown. Germline values: CDR1 SGHDN, CDR2 FVKESK. Trimming cost V 3 bases and J 8 bases, with 11 bases left between them. The CDR3 runs 14 residues. Whole-study results and caveats: Unsettled here was the matter of whether HLA type influences TCRB rearrangement. High TCR expression in some cells could lead to their over-representation in cDNA sequencing. Moderate but significant shortening of TCRB CDR3s was recorded in all four CD4+ subsets from Type 1 diabetes patients. Shorter templates might be favored by PCR, and equally so in patients and in controls.

Isolated RNA was reverse transcribed in full, so expressed TCRB transcripts were sequenced. The table came from immunoSEQ multiplex PCR; TCRdb's copy has only in-frame clones and leaves some out. This sample has approximately 730,000 clones, with roughly 12% found just once. This sequence originates from a man younger than 35 with type 1 diabetes. The sequencing input was naive CD4+ T cells from blood. The J gene is TRBJ1-6, the V gene TRBV14; no firm D call. The CDR3 here is CASSQSHPYSPLHF. Here the CDR3 DNA reads TGTGCCAGCAGCCAGAGCCATCCCTATTCACCCCTCCACTTT.